One and the same sample provided the 6 T cell receptor beta chains below, sequenced in a study of blood T cell repertoires in COVID-19. Repertoires were generated with immunoSEQ multiplex PCR, while TCRdb's copy carries only in-frame clones and drops some. The repertoire holds 300,000 to 400,000 clones, roughly 87% seen once, with under 1.3% in the top ten. Source material: PBMCs or T cells enriched from blood (not recorded which). These receptors were collected from a woman in her twenties or thirties who had recovered from COVID-19.

CDR3 in DNA: TGCAGCGTTGTATCTCCAAAGCGAACGGTGAACACTGAAGCTTTCTTT. Its protein is CSVVSPKRTVNTEAFF. The chain combines TRBV29-1 with TRBJ1-1; D is unclear. Germline loops: CDR1 SQVTM, CDR2 ANQGSEA. The V and J ends lost 4 bases and 0 bases respectively, with 18 bases between them. This CDR3 contains 16 residues.

The V gene is TRBV14, the J gene TRBJ2-3; D unresolved. This CDR3 has 16 residues. Germline V gene sequence: CDR1 SGHDN, CDR2 FVKESK. V was clipped by 5 bases and J by 1 base, with 16 bases between them. CDR3 sequence reads: CASSSPLGLGTDTQYF. The CDR3 nucleotides read TGTGCCAGCAGCTCCCCGCTTGGGCTGGGCACAGATACGCAGTATTTT.

The genes are TRBV5-4 and TRBJ1-1, with a weak D call TRBD1 (5 bases). Germline V lookup: CDR1 SGHNT, CDR2 YYREEE (reference sequence). CDR3 length: 15 residues. V was trimmed by 4 bases and J by 4 bases, leaving 17 bases between them. In DNA form, the CDR3 reads TGTGCCAGCAGCACCGAACGGGGGGTTGGCACTGAAGCTTTCTTT. This translates into CASSTERGVGTEAFF.

V is TRBV30 and J is TRBJ1-5, with a weak D call TRBD1 (5 bases). Germline V gives CDR1 GTSNPN, CDR2 SVGIG (reference sequence). V lost 0 bases and J 7 bases, leaving 16 bases between the germline ends. The CDR3 spans 15 residues. This CDR3 is CAWSVGRGMYQPQHF. The CDR3 region has the DNA TGTGCCTGGAGTGTAGGGAGGGGTATGTACCAGCCCCAGCATTTT.

The chain links TRBV7-8 to TRBJ1-6, with D maybe TRBD1 (5 bases). Trimming stripped 4 bases from V and 7 bases from J, with 11 bases between. Germline CDR1 and CDR2: SGHVS and FQNEAQ. The CDR3 covers 14 residues. In nucleotides, the CDR3 is TGTGCCAGCAGCTCCAGGGTGAAAAATTCACCCCTCCACTTT. Translated: CASSSRVKNSPLHF.

The genes are TRBV3-1 (or the pseudogene TRBV3-2) and TRBJ2-7; 9 bases line up with TRBD2. Germline CDR1 and CDR2: LGHDT and YNNKEL (reference sequence). Trimming removed 6 bases from V and 7 bases from J; junction bases left unmatched: 13. The CDR3 covers 15 residues. The CDR3 loop reads CASSPMGLAGWEQYF. The CDR3 DNA reads TGTGCCAGCAGTCCGATGGGGCTAGCGGGGTGGGAGCAGTACTTC.